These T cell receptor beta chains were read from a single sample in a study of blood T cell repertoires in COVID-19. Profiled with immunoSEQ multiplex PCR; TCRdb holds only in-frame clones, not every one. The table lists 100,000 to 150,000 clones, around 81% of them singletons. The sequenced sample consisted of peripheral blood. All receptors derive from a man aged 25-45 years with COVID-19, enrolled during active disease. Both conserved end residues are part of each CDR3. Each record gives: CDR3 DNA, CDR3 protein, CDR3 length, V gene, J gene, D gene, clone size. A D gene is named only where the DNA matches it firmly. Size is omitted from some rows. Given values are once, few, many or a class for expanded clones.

CDR3nt: TGTGCCAGTAGGGAGCGGGGGATGGTAGATACGCAGTATTTT; CDR3aa: CASRERGMVDTQYF; len: 14; v_gene: TRBV6-5; j_gene: TRBJ2-3; d_gene: TRBD2; abundance: .
CDR3nt: TGTGCCAGCTCTCTAATGACCGGGACTAGCGGGGTAAATGAGCAGTTCTTC; CDR3aa: CASSLMTGTSGVNEQFF; len: 17; v_gene: TRBV18; j_gene: TRBJ2-1; d_gene: TRBD2; abundance: .
CDR3nt: TGTGCCAGCAGCTTGGGTCCTAGCTCTGGAAACACCATATATTTT; CDR3aa: CASSLGPSSGNTIYF; len: 15; v_gene: TRBV7-9; j_gene: TRBJ1-3; d_gene: .; abundance: .
CDR3nt: TGTGCCAGCAGCTTACAGGGGTACAACACTGAAGCTTTCTTT; CDR3aa: CASSLQGYNTEAFF; len: 14; v_gene: TRBV11-3; j_gene: TRBJ1-1; d_gene: .; abundance: .
CDR3nt: TGTGCCAGCAGCAAAGCAGGCGGCGGCAATCAGCCCCAGCATTTT; CDR3aa: CASSKAGGGNQPQHF; len: 15; v_gene: TRBV21-1; j_gene: TRBJ1-5; d_gene: .; abundance: .
CDR3nt: TGTGCCAGCACCAGTAATAATTCACCCCTCCACTTT; CDR3aa: CASTSNNSPLHF; len: 12; v_gene: TRBV2; j_gene: TRBJ1-6; d_gene: .; abundance: .
CDR3nt: TGTGCCAGCAGTGAAATGGGGGGGCTCGTCAAAAACATTCAGTACTTC; CDR3aa: CASSEMGGLVKNIQYF; len: 16; v_gene: TRBV2; j_gene: TRBJ2-4; d_gene: .; abundance: once
CDR3nt: TGCGCCAGCAGCCAACCGGGACAGGGCACAGATACGCAGTATTTT; CDR3aa: CASSQPGQGTDTQYF; len: 15; v_gene: TRBV4-1; j_gene: TRBJ2-3; d_gene: TRBD1; abundance: .
CDR3nt: TGTGCCAGTAGTATAGGATTGGGAGTCTATGGCTACACCTTC; CDR3aa: CASSIGLGVYGYTF; len: 14; v_gene: TRBV19; j_gene: TRBJ1-2; d_gene: .; abundance: .
CDR3nt: TGTGCCAGCAGCTTACAGGACAGGACCTATGGCTACACCTTC; CDR3aa: CASSLQDRTYGYTF; len: 14; v_gene: TRBV7-9; j_gene: TRBJ1-2; d_gene: TRBD1; abundance: .
CDR3nt: TGTGCCAGTAGTATTAGGGGAAGCGTCACAGATACGCAGTATTTT; CDR3aa: CASSIRGSVTDTQYF; len: 15; v_gene: TRBV19; j_gene: TRBJ2-3; d_gene: .; abundance: .
CDR3nt: TGTGCCAGCAGTGAAGCAGGGCAGGGCGCGCCTCTATCACAGATAACGCAGTATTTT; CDR3aa: CASSEAGQGAPLSQITQYF; len: 19; v_gene: TRBV6-1; j_gene: TRBJ2-3; d_gene: .; abundance: .
CDR3nt: TGTGCCAGCAGCCAATTAGGCGGGAGAGACTTCTCCTACAATGAGCAGTTCTTC; CDR3aa: CASSQLGGRDFSYNEQFF; len: 18; v_gene: TRBV14; j_gene: TRBJ2-1; d_gene: TRBD2; abundance: once
CDR3nt: TGTGCCAGCAGCCCGCGGCCACTCTCTGGAAACACCATATATTTT; CDR3aa: CASSPRPLSGNTIYF; len: 15; v_gene: TRBV27; j_gene: TRBJ1-3; d_gene: .; abundance: .
CDR3nt: TGCGCCAGCAGCCCCCAATTCATTCGACGGAGCAGTGCGAGGGGCTACACCTTC; CDR3aa: CASSPQFIRRSSARGYTF; len: 18; v_gene: TRBV4-1; j_gene: TRBJ1-2; d_gene: .; abundance: .
CDR3nt: TGTGCCAGCAGCGGGCGGACAGGGGGCTTTGAAAAACTGTTTTTT; CDR3aa: CASSGRTGGFEKLFF; len: 15; v_gene: TRBV9; j_gene: TRBJ1-4; d_gene: TRBD1; abundance: .
CDR3nt: TGTGCCAGCAGCTTAGGCAGGTTCTACTACGAGCAGTACTTC; CDR3aa: CASSLGRFYYEQYF; len: 14; v_gene: TRBV5-5; j_gene: TRBJ2-7; d_gene: .; abundance: .
CDR3nt: TGTGCCACGCGAAGGGGGGGGGAGACCCAGTACTTC; CDR3aa: CATRRGGETQYF; len: 12; v_gene: TRBV10-3; j_gene: TRBJ2-5; d_gene: .; abundance: .
CDR3nt: TGTGCCAGCAGTGAAGGGGGGCGCTGCTCTGGAAACACCATATATTTT; CDR3aa: CASSEGGRCSGNTIYF; len: 16; v_gene: TRBV6-1; j_gene: TRBJ1-3; d_gene: .; abundance: .
CDR3nt: TGTGCCAGCAGTGCGACAGGGGGCGCATCATTGGGTCAGCCCCAGCATTTT; CDR3aa: CASSATGGASLGQPQHF; len: 17; v_gene: TRBV6-1; j_gene: TRBJ1-5; d_gene: TRBD1; abundance: once
CDR3nt: TGTGCCAGCTCACGACAGGGGGCCTTCTATGGCTACACCTTC; CDR3aa: CASSRQGAFYGYTF; len: 14; v_gene: TRBV19; j_gene: TRBJ1-2; d_gene: TRBD1; abundance: .
CDR3nt: TGTGCCAGCGGCAGAAATCAGCCCCAGCATTTT; CDR3aa: CASGRNQPQHF; len: 11; v_gene: TRBV6-5; j_gene: TRBJ1-5; d_gene: .; abundance: .
CDR3nt: TGTGCCAGCAGCCAACAGCCGGGACAGGGGACGTTAAGGCCCCAGCATTTT; CDR3aa: CASSQQPGQGTLRPQHF; len: 17; v_gene: TRBV4-2; j_gene: TRBJ1-5; d_gene: TRBD1; abundance: .
CDR3nt: TGTGCCAGCAGTGAAGTGGAGGGGTTGGGCGGCTACACCTTC; CDR3aa: CASSEVEGLGGYTF; len: 14; v_gene: TRBV6-1; j_gene: TRBJ1-2; d_gene: .; abundance: .
CDR3nt: TGCGCCAGCAGCCAAGATCAAGGGGCGGGGAACTACGAGCAGTACTTC; CDR3aa: CASSQDQGAGNYEQYF; len: 16; v_gene: TRBV4-1; j_gene: TRBJ2-7; d_gene: .; abundance: .
CDR3nt: TGTGCCAGCAGCTTAGCGGGACGGGCGGATACGCAGTATTTT; CDR3aa: CASSLAGRADTQYF; len: 14; v_gene: TRBV28; j_gene: TRBJ2-3; d_gene: TRBD2; abundance: .
CDR3nt: TGTGCCAGCAGCCTCGCCAGGGGAACCGGGGAGCTGTTTTTT; CDR3aa: CASSLARGTGELFF; len: 14; v_gene: TRBV27; j_gene: TRBJ2-2; d_gene: .; abundance: few
CDR3nt: TGTGCCTGGAGCCAAGGGGGGGCGCTGTTTCGCAACTCTGGGGTCAACGTCCTGACTTTC; CDR3aa: CAWSQGGALFRNSGVNVLTF; len: 20; v_gene: TRBV30; j_gene: TRBJ2-6; d_gene: .; abundance: .
CDR3nt: TGTGCCAGCCGTCAATCGAGCTTGCCTAGCACAGATACGCAGTATTTT; CDR3aa: CASRQSSLPSTDTQYF; len: 16; v_gene: TRBV28; j_gene: TRBJ2-3; d_gene: .; abundance: .
CDR3nt: TGTGCCAGCAGCCCAGGGGACAGGGGGACGGCTAATGAAAAACTGTTTTTT; CDR3aa: CASSPGDRGTANEKLFF; len: 17; v_gene: TRBV7-9; j_gene: TRBJ1-4; d_gene: TRBD1; abundance: .
CDR3nt: TGCGCCAGCAGCCAACCGGGACACAGAATGGATGGCTACACCTTC; CDR3aa: CASSQPGHRMDGYTF; len: 15; v_gene: TRBV4-1; j_gene: TRBJ1-2; d_gene: .; abundance: .
CDR3nt: TGTGCCAGCAGCTACACAGGGGGCGCAGCTTTCTTT; CDR3aa: CASSYTGGAAFF; len: 12; v_gene: TRBV7-9; j_gene: TRBJ1-1; d_gene: TRBD1; abundance: .
CDR3nt: TGTGCCTGGAGTCCCCCCCTTCATGGCTACACCTTC; CDR3aa: CAWSPPLHGYTF; len: 12; v_gene: TRBV30; j_gene: TRBJ1-2; d_gene: .; abundance: few
CDR3nt: TGCAGCGTCCATCTCAGGGTAGAGACTGAAGCTTTCTTT; CDR3aa: CSVHLRVETEAFF; len: 13; v_gene: TRBV29-1; j_gene: TRBJ1-1; d_gene: .; abundance: .
CDR3nt: TGTGCCAGCAGCGTGGGACAGGGGGGCTTCCTTGAGCAGTACTTC; CDR3aa: CASSVGQGGFLEQYF; len: 15; v_gene: TRBV9; j_gene: TRBJ2-7; d_gene: TRBD1; abundance: .
CDR3nt: TGTGCCAGTAGTACACAGGGGGCCTACAATGAGCAGTTCTTC; CDR3aa: CASSTQGAYNEQFF; len: 14; v_gene: TRBV19; j_gene: TRBJ2-1; d_gene: TRBD1; abundance: .
CDR3nt: TGTGCCAGCAGTTTTCAGTACCCCGGGGGACTTGGCACAGATACGCAGTATTTT; CDR3aa: CASSFQYPGGLGTDTQYF; len: 18; v_gene: TRBV28; j_gene: TRBJ2-3; d_gene: .; abundance: .
CDR3nt: TGCAGCGTTGGAGATCAGAACACCGGGGAGCTGTTTTTT; CDR3aa: CSVGDQNTGELFF; len: 13; v_gene: TRBV29-1; j_gene: TRBJ2-2; d_gene: .; abundance: .
CDR3nt: TGTGCCAGCAGCGTAGTCTCTAGCGGGGGGGCCAATGGAGATACGCAGTATTTT; CDR3aa: CASSVVSSGGANGDTQYF; len: 18; v_gene: TRBV9; j_gene: TRBJ2-3; d_gene: TRBD2; abundance: few
CDR3nt: TGTGCCAGCATGTCTCAGGGGGTCGGAGAGACCCAGTACTTC; CDR3aa: CASMSQGVGETQYF; len: 14; v_gene: TRBV3-1/TRBV3-2; j_gene: TRBJ2-5; d_gene: TRBD1; abundance: .